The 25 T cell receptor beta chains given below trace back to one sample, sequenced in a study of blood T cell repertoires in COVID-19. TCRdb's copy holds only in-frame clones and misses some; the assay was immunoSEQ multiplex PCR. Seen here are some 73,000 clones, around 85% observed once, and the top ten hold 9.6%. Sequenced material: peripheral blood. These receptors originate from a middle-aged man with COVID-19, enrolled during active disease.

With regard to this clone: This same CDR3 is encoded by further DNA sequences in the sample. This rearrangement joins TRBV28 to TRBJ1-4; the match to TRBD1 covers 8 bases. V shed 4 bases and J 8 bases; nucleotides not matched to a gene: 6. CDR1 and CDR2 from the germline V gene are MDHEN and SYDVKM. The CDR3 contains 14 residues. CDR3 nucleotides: TGTGCCAGCAGTTCGCAGGGGGCCGGGGAAAAACTGTTTTTT. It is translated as CASSSQGAGEKLFF.

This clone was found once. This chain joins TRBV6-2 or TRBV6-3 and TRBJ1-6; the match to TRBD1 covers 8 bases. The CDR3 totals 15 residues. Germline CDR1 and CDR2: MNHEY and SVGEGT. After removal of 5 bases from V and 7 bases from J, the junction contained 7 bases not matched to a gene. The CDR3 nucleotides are TGTGCCAGCAGTCCCGACAGGGGCCTCAATTCACCCCTCCACTTT. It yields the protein CASSPDRGLNSPLHF.

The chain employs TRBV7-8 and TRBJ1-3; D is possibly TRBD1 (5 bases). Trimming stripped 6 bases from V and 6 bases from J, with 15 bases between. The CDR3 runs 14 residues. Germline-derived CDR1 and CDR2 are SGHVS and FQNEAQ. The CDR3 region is CASSSQGLANTIYF. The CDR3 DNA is TGTGCCAGCAGTTCCCAGGGATTGGCAAACACCATATATTTT.

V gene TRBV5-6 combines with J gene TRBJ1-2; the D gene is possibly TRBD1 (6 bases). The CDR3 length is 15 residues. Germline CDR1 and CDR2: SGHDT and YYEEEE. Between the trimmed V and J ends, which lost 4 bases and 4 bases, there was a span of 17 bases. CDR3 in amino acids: CASSITGIGTYGYTF. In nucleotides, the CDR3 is TGTGCCAGCAGCATAACAGGGATCGGGACCTATGGCTACACCTTC.

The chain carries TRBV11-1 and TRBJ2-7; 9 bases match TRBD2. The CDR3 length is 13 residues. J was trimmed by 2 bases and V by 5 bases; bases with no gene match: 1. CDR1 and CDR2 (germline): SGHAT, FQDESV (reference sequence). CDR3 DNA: TGTGCCAGCAGCGAGCGGGAGGCCTACGAGCAGTACTTC. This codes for CASSEREAYEQYF.

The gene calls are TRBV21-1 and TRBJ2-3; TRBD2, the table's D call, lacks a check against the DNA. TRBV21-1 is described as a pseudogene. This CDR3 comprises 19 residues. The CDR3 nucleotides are TGTGCCAGCAGCTTTCGACTAGCGGCGAGCAGAATAAACACAGATACGCAGTATTTT. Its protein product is CASSFRLAASRINTDTQYF.

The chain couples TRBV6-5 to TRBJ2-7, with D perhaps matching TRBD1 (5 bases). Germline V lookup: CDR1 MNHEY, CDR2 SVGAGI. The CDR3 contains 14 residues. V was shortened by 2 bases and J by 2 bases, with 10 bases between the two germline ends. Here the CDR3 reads CASSYLLGPYEQYF. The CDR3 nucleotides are TGTGCCAGCAGTTACCTACTGGGGCCCTACGAGCAGTACTTC.

In DNA form, the CDR3 reads TGTGCCAGCAGTTACCCTTTCAGGGGGCGGAGCTCCTACAATGAGCAGTTCTTC. Amino acid sequence: CASSYPFRGRSSYNEQFF. The chain joins TRBV6-2 or TRBV6-3 to TRBJ2-1; 8 nucleotides match TRBD1. Germline V gene lookup returns CDR1 MNHEY and CDR2 SVGEGT. CDR3 size: 18 residues. After removal of 2 bases from V and 0 bases from J, the junction contained 9 bases not matched to a gene.

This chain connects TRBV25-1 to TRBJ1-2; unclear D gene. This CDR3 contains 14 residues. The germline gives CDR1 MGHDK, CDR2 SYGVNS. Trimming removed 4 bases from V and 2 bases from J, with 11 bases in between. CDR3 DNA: TGTGCCAGCAGTGGGCCGGGATTAAACTATGGCTACACCTTC. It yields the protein CASSGPGLNYGYTF.

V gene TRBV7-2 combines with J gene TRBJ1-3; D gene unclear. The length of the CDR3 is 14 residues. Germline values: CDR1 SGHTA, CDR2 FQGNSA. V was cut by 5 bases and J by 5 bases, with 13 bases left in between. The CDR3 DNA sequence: TGTGCCAGCAGCCTCGGGGATCTTAGAAACACCATATATTTT. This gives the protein CASSLGDLRNTIYF.

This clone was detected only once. The DNA for the CDR3 is TGTGCCAGCAGCCTTCAAGGAGCAGATACGCAGTATTTT. Translation gives CASSLQGADTQYF. The chain uses TRBV3-1 (or the pseudogene TRBV3-2) and TRBJ2-3; D remains ambiguous. The CDR3 covers 13 residues. V gave up 4 bases and J gave up 4 bases, with 9 bases separating them. Germline CDR1 is LGHDT and CDR2 is YNNKEL (reference sequence).

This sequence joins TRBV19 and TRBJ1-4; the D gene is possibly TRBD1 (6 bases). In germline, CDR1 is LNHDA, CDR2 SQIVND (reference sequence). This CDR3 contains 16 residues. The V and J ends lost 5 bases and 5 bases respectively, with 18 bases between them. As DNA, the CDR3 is TGTGCCAGTAGTCCCCAGGACAGACACCCGAATGAAAAACTGTTTTTT. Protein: CASSPQDRHPNEKLFF.

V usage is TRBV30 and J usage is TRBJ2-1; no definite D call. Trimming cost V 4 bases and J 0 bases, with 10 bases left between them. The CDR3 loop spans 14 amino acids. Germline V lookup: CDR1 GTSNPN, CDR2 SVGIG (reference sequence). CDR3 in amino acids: CAWTKDFSYNEQFF. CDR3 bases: TGTGCCTGGACTAAAGATTTCTCCTACAATGAGCAGTTCTTC.

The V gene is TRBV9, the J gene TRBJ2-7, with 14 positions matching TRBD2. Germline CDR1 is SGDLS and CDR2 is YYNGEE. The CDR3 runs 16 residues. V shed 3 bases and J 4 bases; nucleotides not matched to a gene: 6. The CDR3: CASSETGTSGSYEQYF. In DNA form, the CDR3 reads TGTGCCAGCAGCGAGACCGGGACTAGCGGGAGTTACGAGCAGTACTTC.

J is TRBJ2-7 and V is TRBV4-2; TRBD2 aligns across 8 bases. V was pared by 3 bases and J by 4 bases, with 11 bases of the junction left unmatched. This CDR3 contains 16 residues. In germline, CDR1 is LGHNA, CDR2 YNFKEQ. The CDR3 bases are TGTGCCAGCAGCCATTTACTAGCGGCAAAAGGGTACGAGCAGTACTTC. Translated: CASSHLLAAKGYEQYF.

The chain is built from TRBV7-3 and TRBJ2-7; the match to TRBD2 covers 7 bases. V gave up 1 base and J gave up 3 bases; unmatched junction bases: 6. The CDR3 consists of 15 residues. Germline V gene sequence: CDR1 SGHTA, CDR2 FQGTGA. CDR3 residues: CASSLMGGSDYEQYF. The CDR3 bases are TGTGCCAGCAGCTTAATGGGGGGGTCGGACTACGAGCAGTACTTC.

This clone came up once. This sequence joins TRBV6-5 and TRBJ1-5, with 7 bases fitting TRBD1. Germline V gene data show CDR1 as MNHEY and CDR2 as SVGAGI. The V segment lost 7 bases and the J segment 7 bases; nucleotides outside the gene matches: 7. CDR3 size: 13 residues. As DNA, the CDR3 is TGTGCCAGCATAGGAGGGGGCCGCCAGCCCCAGCATTTT. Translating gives CASIGGGRQPQHF.

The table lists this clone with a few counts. This CDR3 reads CASSLGQGAPYPPYEQYF. CDR3 nucleotide sequence: TGCGCCAGCAGCCTGGGACAGGGGGCGCCTTACCCTCCCTACGAGCAGTACTTC. V gene TRBV5-1 combines with J gene TRBJ2-7; 12 nucleotides agree with TRBD1. With 4 bases clipped from V and 2 bases from J, the junction kept 13 bases outside the gene matches. The CDR3 loop spans 18 amino acids. From germline, CDR1 is SGHRS and CDR2 YFSETQ.

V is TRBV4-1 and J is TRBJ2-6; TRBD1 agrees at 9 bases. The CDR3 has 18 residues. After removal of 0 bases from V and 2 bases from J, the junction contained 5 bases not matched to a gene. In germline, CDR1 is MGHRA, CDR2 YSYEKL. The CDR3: CASSQEGQGRAGANVLTF. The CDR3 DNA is TGCGCCAGCAGCCAAGAGGGACAGGGAAGGGCTGGGGCCAACGTCCTGACTTTC.

The DNA of the CDR3 is TGTGCCAGCAGTTACGATGCGTATGGCTACACCTTC. Translated, it gives CASSYDAYGYTF. The chain couples TRBV6-5 to TRBJ1-2; D ambiguous. V was clipped by 2 bases and J by 5 bases, with 6 bases between them. Germline-derived CDR1 and CDR2 are MNHEY and SVGAGI. CDR3 length equals 12 residues.

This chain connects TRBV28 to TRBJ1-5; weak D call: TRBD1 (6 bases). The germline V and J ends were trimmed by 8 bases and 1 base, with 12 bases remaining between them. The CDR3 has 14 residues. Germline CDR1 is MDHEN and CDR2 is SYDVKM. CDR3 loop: CASHRDLSNQPQHF. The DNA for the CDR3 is TGTGCCAGCCACAGGGACCTAAGCAATCAGCCCCAGCATTTT. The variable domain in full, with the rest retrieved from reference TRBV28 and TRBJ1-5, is DVKVTQSSRYLVKRTGEKVFLECVQDMDHENMFWYRQDPGLGLRLIYFSYDVKMKEKGDIPEGYSVSREKKERFSLILESASTNQTSMYLCASHRDLSNQPQHFGDGTRLSIL.

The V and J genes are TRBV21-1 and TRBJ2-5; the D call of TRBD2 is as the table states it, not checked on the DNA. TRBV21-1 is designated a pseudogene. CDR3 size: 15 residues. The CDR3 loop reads CASSRRLAGQETQYF. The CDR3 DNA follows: TGTGCCAGCAGCAGGCGGCTAGCGGGACAAGAGACCCAGTACTTC.

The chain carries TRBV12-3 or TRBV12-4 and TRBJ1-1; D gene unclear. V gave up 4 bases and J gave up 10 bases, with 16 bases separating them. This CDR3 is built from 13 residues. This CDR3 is CASSSAGGLAAFF. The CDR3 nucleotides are TGTGCCAGCAGTTCTGCGGGCGGCTTGGCAGCTTTCTTT.

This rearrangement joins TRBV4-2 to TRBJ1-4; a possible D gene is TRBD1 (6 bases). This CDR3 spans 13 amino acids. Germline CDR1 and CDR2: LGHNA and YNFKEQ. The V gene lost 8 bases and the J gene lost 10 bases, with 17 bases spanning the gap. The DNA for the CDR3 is TGTGCCAGCTCCCCAGAACAGGGCGGAAAACTGTTTTTT. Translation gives CASSPEQGGKLFF.

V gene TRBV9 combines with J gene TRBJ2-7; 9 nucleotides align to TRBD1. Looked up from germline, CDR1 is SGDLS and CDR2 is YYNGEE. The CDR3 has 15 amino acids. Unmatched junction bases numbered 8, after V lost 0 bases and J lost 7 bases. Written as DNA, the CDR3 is TGTGCCAGCAGCGTAGCTGGGACAGGGTTCAGGGAGCAGTACTTC. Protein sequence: CASSVAGTGFREQYF.